The clone carrying this TCR beta chain was picked up one time. The sample is drawn from a study of T cell responses to AZD1222 COVID-19 vaccine. Germline V CDR1 and CDR2: LGHNA, YNFKEQ. V gave up 0 bases and J gave up 5 bases, with 22 bases separating them. CDR3 length equals 19 residues. TCRdb's table, derived via immunoSEQ multiplex PCR, lists solely in-frame clones and lacks some. The sample holds around 50,000 clones, under 90% seen once. Sequences were derived from peripheral blood, sampled on day 0 of AZD1222 vaccination. The chain links TRBV4-2 to TRBJ2-2; no clear D. This receptor was identified in an adult in good health. DNA of the CDR3: TGTGCCAGCAGCCAAGATATACAGCTAGTTGGGGATCTGACCGGGGAGCTGTTTTTT. As protein: CASSQDIQLVGDLTGELFF.